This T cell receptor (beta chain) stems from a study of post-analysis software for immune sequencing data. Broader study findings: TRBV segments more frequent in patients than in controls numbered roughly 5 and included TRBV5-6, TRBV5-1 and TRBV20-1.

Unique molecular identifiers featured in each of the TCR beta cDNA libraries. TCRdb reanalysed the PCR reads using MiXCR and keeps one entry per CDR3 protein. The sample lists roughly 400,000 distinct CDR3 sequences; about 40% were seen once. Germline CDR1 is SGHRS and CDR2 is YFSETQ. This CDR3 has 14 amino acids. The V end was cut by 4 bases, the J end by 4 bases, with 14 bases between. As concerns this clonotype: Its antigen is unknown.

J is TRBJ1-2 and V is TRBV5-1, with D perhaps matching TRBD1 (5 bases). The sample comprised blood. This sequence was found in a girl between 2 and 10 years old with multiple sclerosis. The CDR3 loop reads CASSPQGTGYGYTF. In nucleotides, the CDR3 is TGCGCCAGCAGCCCTCAGGGTACAGGCTATGGCTACACCTTC.